The 19 T cell receptor beta chains listed next were all sequenced from one sample in a study of cytomegalovirus exposure and HLA in healthy donors (dated 2017 in TCRdb). Receptor libraries were prepared by the immunoSEQ multiplex PCR assay. A mixture of 60 forward primers for TCR Vbeta segments and 13 reverse primers for TCR Jbeta segments was used in the multiplex PCR. TCRdb re-hosts the immuneACCESS table, in-frame sequences only. Its copies lack some clones; in the studies checked, an unresolved V gene accounts for under half of them, and the cause for the rest is not known. The sample table shows almost 200,000 clones, and roughly 80% are seen once. The ten largest account for approximately 0.4% of the sample. Source material: PBMCs. Receptors were obtained from a male donor in good health and CMV-seropositive.

This sequence joins TRBV19 and TRBJ1-5, with 7 positions matching TRBD1. Germline CDR1 reads LNHDA; CDR2 reads SQIVND (reference sequence). The J segment lost 4 bases and the V segment lost 8 bases, leaving 11 bases of the junction unmatched. The CDR3 length is 15 residues. Here the CDR3 reads CASHSGQVENQPQHF. CDR3 nucleotide sequence: TGTGCCAGTCACTCTGGACAGGTGGAGAATCAGCCCCAGCATTTT.

The V call is TRBV9, the J call TRBJ2-3, with D possibly being TRBD2 (7 bases). Trimming took 0 bases from V and 2 from J, leaving 16 bases between them. CDR1 and CDR2 (germline): SGDLS, YYNGEE. This CDR3 contains 17 residues. The CDR3 region is CASSVGGAGALTDTQYF. In DNA form, the CDR3 reads TGTGCCAGCAGCGTAGGTGGGGCGGGGGCGCTCACAGATACGCAGTATTTT.

This clone occurred once. This chain uses TRBV18 with TRBJ1-5; 8 positions agree with TRBD1. CDR1 KGHSH and CDR2 LQKENI come from the germline V gene. With V trimmed by 1 base and J by 1 base, 3 bases remained unmatched. This CDR3 spans 16 amino acids. CDR3 protein: CASSPLDRGSNQPQHF. The DNA for the CDR3 is TGTGCCAGCTCACCACTCGACAGGGGCAGCAATCAGCCCCAGCATTTT. The entire variable domain, with the rest obtained from reference TRBV18 and TRBJ1-5, is as follows: NAGVMQNPRHLVRRRGQEARLRCSPMKGHSHVYWYRQLPEEGLKFMVYLQKENIIDESGMPKERFSAEFPKEGPSILRIQQVVRGDSAAYFCASSPLDRGSNQPQHFGDGTRLSIL.

The V gene is TRBV7-9, the J gene TRBJ2-3; a weak D match, TRBD2 (6 bases). This CDR3 is built from 14 residues. Between the trimmed V and J ends, which lost 5 bases and 3 bases, there was a span of 12 bases. The V gene's germline CDR1 is SEHNR and CDR2 FQNEAQ (reference sequence). For the CDR3, the DNA is TGTGCCAGCAGCCAGCCTGGGGGGACAGATACGCAGTATTTT. Encoded protein: CASSQPGGTDTQYF.

The table lists this clone with a count of one. The chain joins TRBV7-9 to TRBJ2-5; D possibly corresponds to TRBD2 (5 bases). V lost 6 bases, J lost 3 bases, and 17 bases lay in between. The CDR3 runs 15 residues. CDR1 is SEHNR, CDR2 FQNEAQ, per germline (reference sequence). The CDR3: CASRIQLDGEETQYF. In nucleotides, the CDR3 is TGTGCCAGCAGGATTCAACTGGACGGGGAAGAGACCCAGTACTTC.

The chain has TRBV19 and TRBJ1-5; D gene ambiguous. The V gene's germline CDR1 is LNHDA and CDR2 SQIVND (reference sequence). CDR3 size: 15 residues. V shed 4 bases and J shed 3 bases, with 13 bases lying between them. CDR3 amino acids: CASSRPRGSNQPQHF. For the CDR3, the DNA is TGTGCCAGTAGTAGGCCCCGGGGTTCCAATCAGCCCCAGCATTTT.

The V and J genes are TRBV6-5 and TRBJ2-7; 7 bases fit TRBD2. CDR1 is MNHEY and CDR2 is SVGAGI in the germline V gene. Trimming took 0 bases from V and 3 from J; bases not matched to a gene: 8. The CDR3 runs to 16 residues. Written as DNA, the CDR3 is TGTGCCAGCAGTTACTCATTTGGGGCGGGAGTCTACGAGCAGTACTTC. It specifies CASSYSFGAGVYEQYF.

The chain combines TRBV18 with TRBJ2-3; 11 bases agree with TRBD2. Germline V gene sequence: CDR1 KGHSH, CDR2 LQKENI. The CDR3 extends over 15 amino acids. The V gene end was trimmed by 3 bases and the J gene end by 2 bases; junction bases not matched to a gene: 1. The CDR3 sequence: CASSPSGRVTDTQYF. CDR3 sequence (DNA): TGTGCCAGCTCACCTAGCGGGAGGGTCACAGATACGCAGTATTTT.

Note on this clone: The sample carries other DNA sequences with the same CDR3. The CDR3 DNA follows: TGTGCCAGCAGCTTTAGTAGCTACGAGCAGTACTTC. Protein sequence: CASSFSSYEQYF. The chain employs TRBV7-9 and TRBJ2-7, with unresolved D. Trimming shortened V by 3 bases and J by 3 bases, and 6 bases separated the two germline ends. Germline assignment: CDR1 SEHNR and CDR2 FQNEAQ (reference sequence). The CDR3 sequence is 12 residues long.

The V call is TRBV6-4, the J call TRBJ2-5, with D perhaps TRBD2 (5 bases). The CDR3 has 17 residues. CDR1 is MRHNA and CDR2 is SNTAGT in the germline V gene. V was cut by 1 base and J by 5 bases, with 20 bases left in between. The CDR3 DNA reads TGTGCCAGCAGTGACTTAAACTGTTGTAGCGAGGCGGAGACCCAGTACTTC. Translated, it gives CASSDLNCCSEAETQYF.

This chain connects TRBV5-1 to TRBJ2-7; 9 bases are shared with TRBD1. This CDR3 has 14 amino acids. The V gene end was trimmed by 4 bases and the J gene end by 3 bases; junction bases not matched to a gene: 5. Germline CDR1 SGHRS, CDR2 YFSETQ. The CDR3 spells CASSAPGQGYEQYF. CDR3 in DNA: TGCGCCAGCAGCGCACCGGGACAGGGCTACGAGCAGTACTTC.

The J gene is TRBJ2-5, the V gene TRBV13; 9 bases line up with TRBD1. The J call is doubtful: the DNA matches TRBJ2-7 better. Per the germline V gene, CDR1 is PRHDT and CDR2 is FYEKMQ (reference sequence). The CDR3 loop spans 15 amino acids. The CDR3 sequence: CASSLPRTGVYEQYF. CDR3 DNA sequence: TGTGCCAGCAGCTTACCGCGGACAGGGGTATACGAGCAGTACTTC.

The chain employs TRBV5-4 and TRBJ2-7, with 8 bases aligning to TRBD2. V lost 0 bases and J lost 2; bases outside the gene matches: 1. The CDR3 runs to 14 residues. Per germline, CDR1 SGHNT and CDR2 YYREEE (reference sequence). This chain's CDR3 is CASSLELAAYEQYF. CDR3 nucleotide sequence: TGTGCCAGCAGCTTGGAACTAGCGGCCTACGAGCAGTACTTC.

The CDR3 region is CASSWGGHTQYF. DNA for the CDR3: TGTGCCAGCAGTTGGGGGGGTCATACGCAGTATTTT. V gene TRBV7-2 combines with J gene TRBJ2-3, with TRBD2 identical over 7 bases. Unmatched junction bases numbered 4, after V lost 6 bases and J lost 7 bases. The length of the CDR3 is 12 residues. Germline V gene data show CDR1 as SGHTA and CDR2 as FQGNSA.

This sequence joins TRBV19 and TRBJ2-7; tentative D call: TRBD1 (6 bases). CDR3 length: 15 residues. V dropped 1 base and J dropped 5 bases, with 15 bases sitting between them. The germline V gene encodes CDR1 LNHDA and CDR2 SQIVND (reference sequence). CDR3 loop: CASSIGSPGHNEQYF. The CDR3 region has the DNA TGTGCCAGTAGTATAGGCTCACCGGGACATAACGAGCAGTACTTC.

V is TRBV7-2 and J is TRBJ2-5; 7 nucleotides line up with TRBD2. V shed 3 bases, J shed 5 bases, and the junction held 12 bases outside the gene matches. This CDR3 is built from 16 residues. Germline CDR1 reads SGHTA; CDR2 reads FQGNSA. DNA of the CDR3: TGTGCCAGCAGCTTCCTGGGGGGAGGGTTAAGGGAGACCCAGTACTTC. This encodes CASSFLGGGLRETQYF. The whole variable domain, remainder taken from reference TRBV7-2 and TRBJ2-5, is GAGVSQSPSNKVTEKGKDVELRCDPISGHTALYWYRQSLGQGLEFLIYFQGNSAPDKSGLPSDRFSAERTGGSVSTLTIQRTQQEDSAVYLCASSFLGGGLRETQYFGPGTRLLVL.

The CDR3 loop reads CASTEARGHTGELFF. In nucleotides, the CDR3 is TGTGCCAGCACCGAGGCTAGGGGCCACACCGGGGAGCTGTTTTTT. The chain couples TRBV6-6 to TRBJ2-2; D possibly corresponds to TRBD1 (5 bases). Germline V gene data show CDR1 as MNHNY and CDR2 as SVGAGI (reference sequence). V lost 7 bases and J lost 3, with 15 bases in between. This CDR3 comprises 15 residues.

The genes are TRBV5-1 and TRBJ2-3; perhaps TRBD1 as D (6 bases). With 3 bases removed from V and 2 bases from J, the gap between germline ends came to 16 bases. Germline CDR1 SGHRS, CDR2 YFSETQ. CDR3 size: 16 residues. CDR3 sequence: CASSSGDRGSTDTQYF. The CDR3 nucleotides read TGCGCCAGCAGCTCAGGGGACCGGGGTTCCACAGATACGCAGTATTTT.

This sequence joins TRBV5-6 and TRBJ1-5; 8 bases line up with TRBD1. Losses at the gene ends were 4 bases for V and 3 bases for J; bases not matched to a gene: 3. This CDR3 spans 14 amino acids. Germline V gene data show CDR1 as SGHDT and CDR2 as YYEEEE. CDR3 nucleotides: TGTGCCAGCAGCCGGACAGGGTCCAATCAGCCCCAGCATTTT. Translation: CASSRTGSNQPQHF.